This TCR beta chain is drawn from a study of shared clonotypes between healthy human individuals. Study-level background: The composition of the donors was a couple of women and a few men aged 18 to 49.

Study results and caveats: Represented genetic and exposure-history diversity was restricted by having few donors. Across subsets, estimated richness was generally greater for naive than for memory populations.

Turning to this clone: Its matching antigen is unknown.

In the authors' methods: Junction-only immunoSEQ data arrived without quality scores, meaning filtering differed. Repertoires were generated with immunoSEQ multiplex PCR, while TCRdb's copy carries only in-frame clones and drops some. The V and J calls and the clone size are those of that table, but D and trimming were determined from the DNA. The sample yields around 200,000 clones, over 50% seen once. The CDR3 contains 17 residues. With 8 bases removed from V and 4 bases from J, the gap between germline ends came to 26 bases. Germline values: CDR1 WNHNN, CDR2 SYGVQD (reference sequence). Sequenced: memory CD4+ T cells sorted from blood. Subset noted: CD45RA-negative fraction. This clonotype was sampled from a man aged 25-45 years in good health. This chain joins TRBV10-1 and TRBJ1-2, with D unresolved. CDR3: CASAFERGGPNFYGYTF. The CDR3 region has the DNA TGCGCCAGCGCTTTCGAAAGAGGAGGGCCAAACTTCTATGGCTACACCTTC.